Listed here is a single T cell receptor beta chain. This record belongs to a study of CD8 T cells in ankylosing spondylitis. It was by quantitative 5'-RACE with molecular barcodes that TCR beta libraries were made. TCRdb fed the 5' RACE reads into MiXCR, producing one record per CDR3 protein. The data show about 150,000 distinct CDR3 sequences, 44% seen once. V lost 2 bases and J lost 6, with 10 bases in between. CDR3 size: 13 residues. Germline V gene data show CDR1 as MNHEY and CDR2 as SVGEGT. The rearrangement links TRBV6-2 or TRBV6-3 to TRBJ1-1; the D is unclear. The sample consisted of synovial fluid, either unsorted or a sorted T cell fraction (not recorded which). The sequence derives from a male donor with ankylosing spondylitis. The CDR3 loop reads CASSYADPPEAFF. The DNA for the CDR3 is TGTGCCAGCAGTTACGCGGACCCGCCTGAAGCTTTCTTT.